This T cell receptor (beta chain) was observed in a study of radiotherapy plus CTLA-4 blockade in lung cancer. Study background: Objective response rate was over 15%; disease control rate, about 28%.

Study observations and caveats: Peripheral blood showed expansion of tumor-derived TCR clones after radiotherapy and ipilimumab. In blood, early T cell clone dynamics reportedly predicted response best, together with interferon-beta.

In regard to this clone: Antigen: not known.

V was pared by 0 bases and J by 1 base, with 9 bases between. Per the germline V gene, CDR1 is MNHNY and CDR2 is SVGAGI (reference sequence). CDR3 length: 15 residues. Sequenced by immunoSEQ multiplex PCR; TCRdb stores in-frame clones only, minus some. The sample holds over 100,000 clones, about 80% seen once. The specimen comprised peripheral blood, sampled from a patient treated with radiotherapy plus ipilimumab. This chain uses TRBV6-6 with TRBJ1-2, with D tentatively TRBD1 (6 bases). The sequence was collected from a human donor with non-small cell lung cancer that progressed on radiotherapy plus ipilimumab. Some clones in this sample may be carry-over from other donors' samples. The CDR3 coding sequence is TGTGCCAGCAGTTACTCGGCAGGGGTTAACTATGGCTACACCTTC. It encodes CASSYSAGVNYGYTF.